This T cell receptor (beta chain) was sequenced in a study of Ad26.COV2.S vaccination and SARS-CoV-2 variants. As concerns this clone: Its antigen is unidentified.

Study-wide results and caveats: While placebo recipients had lower spike-specific TCR breadth, vaccine recipients had more.

Germline CDR1 reads GTSNPN; CDR2 reads SVGIG (reference sequence). The CDR3 extends over 12 amino acids. The V gene lost 0 bases and the J gene lost 4 bases, with 7 bases spanning the gap. Data came from immunoSEQ multiplex PCR; TCRdb stores just in-frame clones and leaves some out. The sample has roughly 410,000 clones, under 90% seen once; the top ten hold about 7.4%. The treatment here: some 20 received Ad26.COV2.S at low or high dose, single or two shots; 5 received placebo; per-sample allocation not given. Day 63 after the first injection of vaccine or placebo was the sampling time. The specimen was peripheral blood, collected in a trial of Ad26.COV2.S vaccine versus placebo. The clonotype comes from a person aged 18 to 59 who received the Ad26.COV2.S COVID-19 vaccine or a placebo. The J gene is TRBJ2-7, the V gene TRBV30; tentative D call: TRBD2 (6 bases). The CDR3 is CAWSVRGYEQYF. For the CDR3, the DNA is TGTGCCTGGAGTGTACGGGGGTACGAGCAGTACTTC.